A single sample gave rise to the 3 T cell receptor beta chains below, sequenced in a study of cytomegalovirus exposure and HLA in healthy donors. With 60 Vbeta and 13 Jbeta primers, the PCR was carried out. The method was immunoSEQ multiplex PCR; TCRdb's version includes in-frame clones alone and lacks a portion of them. Among 130,000 to 150,000 clones listed, more than 75% were seen once. The material sequenced was PBMCs. The source is a male donor in good health and CMV-seronegative.

This clone was recorded a few times. V is TRBV30 and J is TRBJ2-2; D might be TRBD2 (5 bases). CDR1 is GTSNPN, CDR2 SVGIG, per germline (reference sequence). This CDR3 spans 13 amino acids. V lost 0 bases and J lost 6, with 8 bases in between. The CDR3 protein is CAWSVGGSGELFF. DNA for the CDR3: TGTGCCTGGAGTGTAGGCGGGTCCGGGGAGCTGTTTTTT.

This chain connects TRBV7-2 to TRBJ2-1, with D perhaps matching TRBD2 (7 bases). Trimming took off 4 bases at V and 9 bases at J, with 13 bases between the two ends. The CDR3 runs to 13 residues. The germline CDR1 and CDR2 sequences are SGHTA and FQGNSA. The CDR3 loop reads CASSSSGGTEQFF. CDR3 DNA: TGTGCCAGCAGCTCTTCGGGGGGCACTGAGCAGTTCTTC.

This chain connects TRBV6-1 to TRBJ2-7, with D possibly TRBD1 on 5 matching bases. CDR3 size: 15 residues. CDR1 is MNHNS, CDR2 SASEGT, per germline. Trimming stripped 1 base from V and 2 bases from J, with 12 bases between. The DNA for the CDR3 is TGTGCCAGCAGTGAAGGTGGGCAGGGCACCTACGAGCAGTACTTC. It yields the protein CASSEGGQGTYEQYF.